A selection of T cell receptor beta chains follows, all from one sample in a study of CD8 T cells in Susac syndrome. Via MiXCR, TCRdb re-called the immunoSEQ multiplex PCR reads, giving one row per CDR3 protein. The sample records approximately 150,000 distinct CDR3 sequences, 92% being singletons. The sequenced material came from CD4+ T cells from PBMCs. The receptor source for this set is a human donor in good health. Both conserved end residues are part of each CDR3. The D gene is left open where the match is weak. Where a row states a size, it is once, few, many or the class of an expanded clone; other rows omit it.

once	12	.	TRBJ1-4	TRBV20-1	TGCAGTGCCGACGGAACTAATGAAAAACTGTTTTTT	CSADGTNEKLFF
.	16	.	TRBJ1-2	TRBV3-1	TGTGCCAGCAGCCAAGTTGTCACCCTAGACTTGTATGGCTACACCTTC	CASSQVVTLDLYGYTF
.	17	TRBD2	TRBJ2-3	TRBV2	TGTGCCAGCAGTGGGGGGTTTTTAGCGGGGCGCACAGATACGCAGTATTTT	CASSGGFLAGRTDTQYF
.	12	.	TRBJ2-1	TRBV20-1	TGCAGTGCTAGGTGGGAGAGGGCTGAGCAGTTCTTC	CSARWERAEQFF
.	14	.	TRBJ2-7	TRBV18	TGTGCCAGCTCAGCCAGACGCGGGCCCTACGAGCAGTACTTC	CASSARRGPYEQYF
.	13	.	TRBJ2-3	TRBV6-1	TGTGCCAGCAGTGGGGGGCCGAGGGATACGCAGTATTTT	CASSGGPRDTQYF
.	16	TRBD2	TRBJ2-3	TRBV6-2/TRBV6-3	TGTGCCAGCAGGTCCGGACTAGCCTCCAGCACAGATACGCAGTATTTT	CASRSGLASSTDTQYF
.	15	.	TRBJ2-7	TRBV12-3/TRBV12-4	TGTGCCAGCAGTTTAAGGACGGTCATCTCCTACGAGCAGTACTTC	CASSLRTVISYEQYF
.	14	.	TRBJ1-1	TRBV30	TGTGCCTGGAGCCGCGGGCTTTGGGGCACTGAAGCTTTCTTT	CAWSRGLWGTEAFF
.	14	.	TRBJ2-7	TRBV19	TGTGCCAGCCGACAGCTCCCCCCAATTTACGAGCAGTACTTC	CASRQLPPIYEQYF